A single sample is the source of the 27 T cell receptor beta chains below, sequenced in a study of T-cell reconstitution after alpha-beta-depleted transplantation in children. For TCRbeta, the library was prepared with unique molecular identifiers. TCRdb called the PCR reads again in MiXCR, with one record for every CDR3 protein. Of 500,000 to 750,000 distinct CDR3 sequences listed, 10% to 15% are singletons. Sequenced here: PBMCs, mostly from graft donor cells, sampled 360 days after TCRalphabeta/CD19-depleted stem cell transplant. The receptors were sampled from a male patient younger than 18 who had a stem cell transplant for acute myeloid leukemia, so the T cells may come from the graft donor.

The chain couples TRBV24-1 to TRBJ2-7; TRBD2 agrees at 7 bases. CDR1 and CDR2 from the germline V gene are KGHDR and SFDVKD. With V trimmed by 5 bases and J by 7 bases, 1 base remained unmatched. The length of the CDR3 is 11 residues. The CDR3 DNA is TGTGCCACCAGTGCCGGGGGGGAGCAGTACTTC. This translates into CATSAGGEQYF.

The chain carries TRBV20-1 and TRBJ2-1; TRBD2 matches 11 bases. The V segment lost 5 bases and the J segment 10 bases; nucleotides outside the gene matches: 10. Germline V CDR1 and CDR2: DFQATT, SNEGSKA (reference sequence). The CDR3 contains 14 residues. CDR3 bases: TGCAGTGCTCCTGATAGCGGGAGGGCCAACGAGCAGTTCTTC. Translation gives CSAPDSGRANEQFF.

This clonotype was seen more than once but under ten times. The rearrangement links TRBV5-1 to TRBJ2-1; 11 nucleotides line up with TRBD2. The CDR3 loop spans 15 amino acids. Germline-derived CDR1 and CDR2 are SGHRS and YFSETQ. Unmatched junction bases numbered 2, after V lost 0 bases and J lost 6 bases. CDR3 sequence reads: CASSLGLAGLNEQFF. CDR3 bases: TGCGCCAGCAGCTTGGGACTAGCGGGACTCAATGAGCAGTTCTTC.

This rearrangement joins TRBV29-1 to TRBJ1-2; the D is unclear. This CDR3 contains 16 residues. V was pared by 4 bases and J by 4 bases, with 22 bases between. Germline CDR1 and CDR2: SQVTM and ANQGSEA. CDR3 bases: TGCAGCGTTGCTGGCTTGACGGCGCCCGCGGGCTATGGCTACACCTTC. Translating gives CSVAGLTAPAGYGYTF.

Written as DNA, the CDR3 is TGTGCCTGGAGCGCCGGGACTAAAGATACGCAGTATTTT. Translating it yields CAWSAGTKDTQYF. The chain uses TRBV30 and TRBJ2-3; 7 bases fit TRBD2. This CDR3 is 13 amino acids long. The trim removed 3 bases at V and 5 bases at J, leaving 5 bases unmatched. CDR1 is GTSNPN, CDR2 SVGIG, per germline (reference sequence).

Note on this clonotype: One end of the junction fails to match germline, which may point to a read error. V is TRBV20-1 and J is TRBJ2-2; 12 bases match TRBD2. This CDR3 is 17 amino acids long. CDR1 and CDR2 from the germline V gene are DFQATT and SNEGSKA (reference sequence). This CDR3 reads CCASASGRAYGTGELFF. DNA for the CDR3: TGCTGTGCTAGCGCTAGCGGGAGGGCCTATGGCACCGGGGAGCTGTTTTTT.

This clonotype occurred a few times. The chain employs TRBV29-1 and TRBJ2-7; D remains unclear. The CDR3 length is 13 residues. The V end lost 5 bases, the J end lost 5 bases, and 16 bases lay between the germline ends. The V gene's germline CDR1 is SQVTM and CDR2 ANQGSEA. The CDR3 spells CSVLGSAIHEQYF. CDR3 DNA sequence: TGCAGCGTTTTGGGCAGTGCAATCCACGAGCAGTACTTC.

The CDR3 nucleotides are TGCGCCAGCAAGGGGACAGATAATCTAATGAACACTGAAGCTTTCTTT. This sequence encodes CASKGTDNLMNTEAFF. J is TRBJ1-1 and V is TRBV5-1; 7 bases match TRBD1. After removal of 6 bases from V and 0 bases from J, the junction contained 11 bases not matched to a gene. Germline CDR1 SGHRS, CDR2 YFSETQ. This CDR3 is built from 16 residues.

The V call is TRBV14, the J call TRBJ2-7, with TRBD2 identical over 12 bases. The V gene end was trimmed by 4 bases and the J gene end by 4 bases; junction bases not matched to a gene: 5. CDR1 and CDR2 (germline): SGHDN, FVKESK. The CDR3 spans 15 residues. In DNA form, the CDR3 reads TGTGCCAGCAGCCGACTAGCGGGAGTTGGGTACGAGCAGTACTTC. Protein product: CASSRLAGVGYEQYF. Variable domain in full (rest from reference TRBV14 and TRBJ2-7): EAGVTQFPSHSVIEKGQTVTLRCDPISGHDNLYWYRRVMGKEIKFLLHFVKESKQDESGMPNNRFLAERTGGTYSTLKVQPAELEDSGVYFCASSRLAGVGYEQYFGPGTRLTVT.

This clonotype was detected only a few times. The chain has TRBV20-1 and TRBJ2-2; 7 nucleotides line up with TRBD1. Germline CDR1 is DFQATT and CDR2 is SNEGSKA (reference sequence). The CDR3 totals 15 residues. The V segment lost 8 bases and the J segment 2 bases; nucleotides outside the gene matches: 11. The CDR3, as DNA: TGCAGTACACCCGTCAGGGGGAGAAACACCGGGGAGCTGTTTTTT. Translation: CSTPVRGRNTGELFF.

This clonotype was observed many times. The CDR3 here is CSVVRGRVGELFF. The CDR3 region has the DNA TGCAGCGTGGTCAGGGGGCGCGTCGGGGAGCTGTTTTTT. The chain has TRBV29-1 and TRBJ2-2; 8 bases match TRBD1. Germline V gene data show CDR1 as SQVTM and CDR2 as ANQGSEA. CDR3 length: 13 residues. V shed 6 bases, J shed 7 bases, and the junction held 7 bases outside the gene matches.

This clonotype was recorded a few times. This chain links TRBV5-1 with TRBJ1-4; 8 nucleotides agree with TRBD1. There are 18 residues in the CDR3. V lost 4 bases, J lost 3 bases, and 14 bases stayed unmatched. Germline V CDR1 and CDR2: SGHRS, YFSETQ. CDR3: CASSADRGQSFSNEKLFF. The CDR3 DNA reads as TGCGCCAGCAGCGCCGACAGGGGACAATCCTTTTCTAATGAAAAACTGTTTTTT.

The rearrangement links TRBV10-3 to TRBJ2-5; D may be TRBD1 (5 bases). This CDR3 contains 14 residues. V was pared by 0 bases and J by 5 bases, with 10 bases between. Germline assignment: CDR1 ENHRY and CDR2 SYGVKD. The CDR3 here is CAISESTGEETQYF. The DNA for the CDR3 is TGTGCCATCAGTGAGTCTACAGGCGAGGAGACCCAGTACTTC.

This clonotype came up a few times. The chain employs TRBV28 and TRBJ2-1; the match to TRBD2 covers 9 bases. V trimming: 3 bases; J trimming: 4 bases; junction bases outside the gene matches: 4. Germline values: CDR1 MDHEN, CDR2 SYDVKM. The CDR3 totals 15 residues. The DNA of the CDR3 is TGTGCCAGCAGTTTTCTAGCGGGGAATTACAATGAGCAGTTCTTC. Translating gives CASSFLAGNYNEQFF.

The sample holds a few counts of this clonotype. This chain joins TRBV10-3 and TRBJ2-7; D gene ambiguous. This CDR3 is built from 14 residues. V lost 4 bases, J lost 3 bases, and 13 bases lay in between. Germline values: CDR1 ENHRY, CDR2 SYGVKD. Here the CDR3 reads CAISGSTWDYEQYF. CDR3 sequence (DNA): TGTGCCATCAGTGGCTCGACTTGGGACTACGAGCAGTACTTC.

The rearrangement links TRBV12-3 or TRBV12-4 to TRBJ2-1, with 13 bases aligning to TRBD2. Losses at the gene ends were 6 bases for V and 5 bases for J; bases not matched to a gene: 10. CDR3 length: 17 amino acids. In DNA, the CDR3 is TGTGCCAGCAGCAAAACCACTAGCGGGAGGGACGACAATGAGCAGTTCTTC. Amino acid sequence: CASSKTTSGRDDNEQFF.

This clonotype was counted many times. The chain uses TRBV12-3 or TRBV12-4 and TRBJ2-1; 9 positions agree with TRBD2. This CDR3 region has 15 residues. The J segment lost 12 bases and the V segment lost 5 bases, leaving 14 bases of the junction unmatched. The CDR3 nucleotides read TGTGCCAGCAGTCCACCGGGACTAGCTCCCGGTGGGCAGTTCTTC. Translating gives CASSPPGLAPGGQFF.

The chain couples TRBV7-3 to TRBJ2-2; 7 bases match TRBD2. The ends lost 1 base at V and 4 bases at J; junction bases unmatched: 3. The CDR3 is made up of 15 amino acids. Germline values: CDR1 SGHTA, CDR2 FQGTGA. The CDR3 protein is CASSLMGGGTGELFF. CDR3 bases: TGTGCCAGCAGCTTAATGGGGGGGGGCACCGGGGAGCTGTTTTTT.

A single count supports this clonotype. At one of its ends the junction is not consistent with the germline gene, which may arise from a read error. The chain is built from TRBV20-1 and TRBJ2-3; possible D gene TRBD2, 6 bases. This CDR3 has 14 amino acids. Germline CDR1 DFQATT, CDR2 SNEGSKA (reference sequence). The CDR3 DNA sequence: TGCAGTGCTAGCCTGGGACTGCGCACAAATACGCAGTATTTT. Its protein is CSASLGLRTNTQYF.

This clonotype has more than one count but fewer than ten. The rearrangement joins TRBV29-1 to TRBJ1-2, with D hard to call. This CDR3 is 14 amino acids long. Trimming removed 5 bases at V and 3 bases at J, with 16 bases between. Germline CDR1 SQVTM, CDR2 ANQGSEA. The CDR3: CSVLRGGSHYGYTF. The CDR3 nucleotides are TGCAGCGTTCTCCGAGGCGGCAGCCACTATGGCTACACCTTC.

The chain is built from TRBV28 and TRBJ2-7; D is perhaps TRBD2 (5 bases). Germline CDR1 reads MDHEN; CDR2 reads SYDVKM. The V and J ends lost 6 bases and 3 bases respectively, with 18 bases between them. There are 15 residues in the CDR3. CDR3 loop: CASRPPTISSYEQYF. The CDR3 bases are TGTGCCAGCAGACCACCGACTATTAGCAGCTACGAGCAGTACTTC.

This clonotype was observed at least ten times. The chain is built from TRBV7-3 and TRBJ1-1; D possibly corresponds to TRBD1 (5 bases). Germline V gives CDR1 SGHTA, CDR2 FQGTGA. This CDR3 has 13 residues. The V end lost 1 base, the J end lost 5 bases, and 8 bases lay between the germline ends. The CDR3 nucleotides read TGTGCCAGCAGCTTAAATTGGGGGACTGAAGCTTTCTTT. Residues: CASSLNWGTEAFF.

In its sample, this clonotype was seen many times. The V and J genes are TRBV28 and TRBJ1-2; tentatively, D is TRBD1 (5 bases). Germline values: CDR1 MDHEN, CDR2 SYDVKM. V lost 6 bases, J lost 5 bases, and 19 bases lay in between. The CDR3 length is 15 residues. The CDR3 region has the DNA TGTGCCAGCAGCCGAGGGACCGAGCTTCCGTATGGCTACACCTTC. Its protein is CASSRGTELPYGYTF.

In this sample, this clonotype turned up a few times. The gene calls are TRBV28 and TRBJ2-7; 8 nucleotides match TRBD2. This CDR3 spans 17 amino acids. Germline values: CDR1 MDHEN, CDR2 SYDVKM. The V segment lost 5 bases and the J segment 3 bases; nucleotides outside the gene matches: 15. The CDR3 sequence is CASSTRGGSGGYYEQYF. The CDR3 DNA sequence: TGTGCCAGCAGTACCCGGGGGGGAAGCGGGGGATACTACGAGCAGTACTTC.

In its sample, this clonotype was seen many times. V gene TRBV6-2 or TRBV6-3 combines with J gene TRBJ2-1, with D perhaps matching TRBD2 (9 bases). Trimming stripped 0 bases from V and 7 bases from J, with 25 bases between. Germline CDR1 and CDR2: MNHEY and SVGEGT. The CDR3 contains 19 residues. Here the CDR3 DNA reads TGTGCCAGCAGTTACTCAGGACAGGGAGCGGGAGGCCTTAGGAATGAGCAGTTCTTC. As protein: CASSYSGQGAGGLRNEQFF.

This clonotype was detected only a few times. The gene calls are TRBV29-1 and TRBJ2-4; D call uncertain. The V gene's germline CDR1 is SQVTM and CDR2 ANQGSEA. This CDR3 region has 11 residues. V was shortened by 6 bases and J by 9 bases, with 12 bases between the two germline ends. CDR3 sequence (DNA): TGCAGCGTCCAAAGGGCGAGCATTCAGTACTTC. Protein sequence: CSVQRASIQYF.

The gene calls are TRBV29-1 and TRBJ2-1, with 7 bases that match TRBD1. The ends lost 6 bases at V and 3 bases at J; junction bases unmatched: 8. CDR3 length: 14 amino acids. CDR1 SQVTM and CDR2 ANQGSEA come from the germline V gene. The CDR3 here is CSVLDRVNYNEQFF. DNA for the CDR3: TGCAGCGTCCTCGACAGGGTAAACTACAATGAGCAGTTCTTC.